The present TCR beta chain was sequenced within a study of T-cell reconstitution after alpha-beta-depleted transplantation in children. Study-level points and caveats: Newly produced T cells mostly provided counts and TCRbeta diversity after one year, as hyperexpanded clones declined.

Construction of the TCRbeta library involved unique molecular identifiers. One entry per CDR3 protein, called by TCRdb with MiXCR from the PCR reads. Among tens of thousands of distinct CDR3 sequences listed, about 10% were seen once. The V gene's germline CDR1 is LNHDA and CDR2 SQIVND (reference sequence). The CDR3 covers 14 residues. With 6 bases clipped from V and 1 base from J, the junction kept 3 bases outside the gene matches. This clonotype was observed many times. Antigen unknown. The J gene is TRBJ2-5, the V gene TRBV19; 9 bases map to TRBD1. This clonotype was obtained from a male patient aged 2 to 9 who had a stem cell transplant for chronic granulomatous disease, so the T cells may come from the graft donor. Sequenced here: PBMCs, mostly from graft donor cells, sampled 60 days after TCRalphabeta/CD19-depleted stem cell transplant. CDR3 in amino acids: CASRLTGGQETQYF. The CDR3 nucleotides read TGTGCCAGTAGATTGACAGGGGGCCAAGAGACCCAGTACTTC.